Shown below are 5 T cell receptor beta chains from a single sample sequenced in a study of blood T cell repertoires in COVID-19 (dated by TCRdb to about 2020). The library was prepared using the immunoSEQ multiplex PCR assay. TCRdb took over this immuneACCESS table, retaining in-frame rearrangements with V and J assigned. Such tables are incomplete; in checked studies, under half of the missing clones stem from an unresolved V gene, and the remainder is unexplained. Present in this sample are about 230,000 clones, about 91% of which were seen just once. The ten largest make up 2% to 2.5% of the sample. Sequencing was carried out using PBMCs or T cells enriched from blood (not recorded which). These receptors were taken from a woman between 40 and 50 years old with acute COVID-19.

CDR3 DNA sequence: TGTGCCTGGAGTGTCAATATTGGGACTAGTCGTGAGACCCAGTACTTC. Residues: CAWSVNIGTSRETQYF. The J gene is TRBJ2-5, the V gene TRBV30, with 8 bases fitting TRBD2. This CDR3 is 16 amino acids long. With 0 bases clipped from V and 5 bases from J, the junction kept 11 bases outside the gene matches. Germline V gene data show CDR1 as GTSNPN and CDR2 as SVGIG (reference sequence).

The J gene is TRBJ1-1, the V gene TRBV7-2, with 9 bases identical to TRBD1. V was clipped by 6 bases and J by 11 bases; unmatched bases: 13. The CDR3 consists of 14 residues. In germline, CDR1 is SGHTA, CDR2 FQGNSA. CDR3 in DNA: TGTGCCAGCAGTAGGGACAGGGTCAGTTACGAGGCTTTCTTT. Its protein is CASSRDRVSYEAFF.

The chain uses TRBV28 and TRBJ1-5, with 10 nucleotides matching TRBD1. Germline CDR1 MDHEN, CDR2 SYDVKM. The CDR3 totals 15 residues. Trimming at V came to 7 bases and at J to 7 bases, leaving 10 bases not matched to a gene. The CDR3 protein is CASNPGQGSSQPQHF. Written as DNA, the CDR3 is TGTGCCAGCAACCCGGGACAGGGGTCGAGCCAGCCCCAGCATTTT.

The CDR3, as DNA: TGCGCCAGCAGCAGGAGACAGAGCAACTCCCAAGAGACCCAGTACTTC. Protein: CASSRRQSNSQETQYF. The gene calls are TRBV5-1 and TRBJ2-5; possible D gene TRBD1, 5 bases. The CDR3 has 16 amino acids. V lost 4 bases, J lost 1 base, and 17 bases lay in between. The germline gives CDR1 SGHRS, CDR2 YFSETQ.

The chain couples TRBV27 to TRBJ1-2; tentatively, D is TRBD1 (5 bases). Germline-derived CDR1 and CDR2 are MNHEY and SMNVEV (reference sequence). V was clipped by 2 bases and J by 7 bases, with 17 bases between them. CDR3 length: 15 amino acids. In DNA form, the CDR3 reads TGTGCCAGCAGTTTAACAACAGGCTTGACGGGTGGCTACACCTTC. Its translation: CASSLTTGLTGGYTF.